This T cell receptor beta chain is drawn from a study of regulatory T cells in long-lasting Graves disease. The CDR3 covers 13 residues. Trimming removed 6 bases at V and 4 bases at J, with 16 bases between. Germline-derived CDR1 and CDR2 are DFQATT and SNEGSKA (reference sequence). iRepertoire HTBI primers and Arm-PCR of CDR3 regions built TCR beta libraries. In the source study's methods: Identification across samples found more than 55 TRBV and around 15 TRBJ segments. One entry per CDR3 protein, called by TCRdb with MiXCR from the multiplex PCR reads. V and J calls and clone size were set by TCRdb, not the authors. Of approximately 400,000 distinct CDR3 sequences detected, 15% appear once; the ten largest clones hold about 20%. Time point noted: newly diagnosed GD, antithyroid drugs for less than 3 months. PBMCs were the source of the RNA used for TCR sequencing. American Thyroid Association guidelines were used to diagnose Graves' disease.

In regard to this clonotype: Its antigen remains unknown.

The study, taken as a whole, reports: Persistent Graves' cases showed lower TCR diversity than newly diagnosed cases.

This TCR derives from a female donor with Graves disease. V is TRBV20-1 and J is TRBJ2-7; possible D gene TRBD1, 6 bases. The specimen was peripheral blood mononuclear cells (PBMCs), collected at new diagnosis, from a patient treated with antithyroid drugs. Here the CDR3 reads CSAPGTSGYEQYF. The DNA for the CDR3 is TGCAGTGCCCCCGGGACATCCGGTTACGAGCAGTACTTC.